This T cell receptor (beta chain) was profiled in a study of molecular identifiers for immune sequencing clone quantification. On the study more broadly: Replicate RNA came from roughly 18,000 or 92,000 naive CD8 cells and was split five ways, and four parts were sequenced.

For bulk TCR libraries, previously described methods and listed TCR primers were used. TCRdb reprocessed the PCR reads with MiXCR, giving one entry per CDR3 protein. The repertoire has approximately 90,000 distinct CDR3 sequences, 21% of them found once; the top ten carry 1.1%. This clonotype was picked up a small number of times. The sequencing sample was made of naive CD8+ T cells from blood, with Jurkat cell RNA spiked in. Subset described: FACS-sorted CD8+CD4-CCR7+CD45RA+ naive T cells. This TCR was recovered from a human donor in good health. Some libraries in this study had Jurkat cell RNA spiked in.

The CDR3 loop reads CASSALTDYNEQFF. The CDR3 nucleotides read TGTGCCAGCAGCGCCCTGACAGATTACAATGAGCAGTTCTTC. The V and J genes are TRBV9 and TRBJ2-1; D is perhaps TRBD1 (5 bases). There are 14 residues in the CDR3. CDR1 is SGDLS and CDR2 is YYNGEE in the germline V gene. Trimming shortened V by 3 bases and J by 4 bases, and 11 bases separated the two germline ends.